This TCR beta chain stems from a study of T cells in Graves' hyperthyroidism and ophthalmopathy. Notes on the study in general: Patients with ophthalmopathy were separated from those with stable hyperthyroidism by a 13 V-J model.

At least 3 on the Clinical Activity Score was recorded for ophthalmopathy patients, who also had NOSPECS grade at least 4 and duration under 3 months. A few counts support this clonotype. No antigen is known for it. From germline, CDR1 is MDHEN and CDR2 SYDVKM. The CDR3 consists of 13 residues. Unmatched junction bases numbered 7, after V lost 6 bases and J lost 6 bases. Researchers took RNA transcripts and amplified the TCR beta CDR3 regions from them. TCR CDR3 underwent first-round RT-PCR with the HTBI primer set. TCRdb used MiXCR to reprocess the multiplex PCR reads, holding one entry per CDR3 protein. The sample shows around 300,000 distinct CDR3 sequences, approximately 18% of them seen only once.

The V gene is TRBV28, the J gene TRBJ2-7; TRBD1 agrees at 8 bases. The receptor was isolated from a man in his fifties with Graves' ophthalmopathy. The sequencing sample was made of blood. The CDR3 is CASSPTGQVEQYF. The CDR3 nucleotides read TGTGCCAGCAGCCCCACGGGACAGGTCGAGCAGTACTTC.